The 2 T cell receptor beta chains in this list originate from one sample, sequenced in a study of graft-versus-host responses after intestinal transplantation. The repertoire was sequenced with immunoSEQ multiplex PCR; TCRdb's copy has only in-frame clones and lacks some. The sample lists more than 70,000 clones, around 90% occurring once. No antigen has been assigned to these receptors. Sequencing was performed on unstimulated CD4+ T cells sorted from spleen or lymph node cells, taken before intestinal transplant. The receptor source for this set is a human donor who received an intestinal transplant.

DNA for the CDR3: TGTGCCATCAGTGATGCGGTTGGGGGGGTCGGGGAGCAGTACTTC. The encoded protein is CAISDAVGGVGEQYF. The gene calls are TRBV10-3 and TRBJ2-7; TRBD2 matches at 7 bases. Trimming removed 3 bases from V and 7 bases from J; junction bases left unmatched: 12. This CDR3 contains 15 residues. Germline lookup yields CDR1 ENHRY and CDR2 SYGVKD.

The genes are TRBV6-5 and TRBJ2-3; 8 bases fit TRBD2. Germline V gene lookup returns CDR1 MNHEY and CDR2 SVGAGI. V gave up 6 bases and J gave up 3 bases; unmatched junction bases: 8. This CDR3 is 15 amino acids long. The CDR3 DNA reads TGTGCCAGCAGGACCGGGGGGGCCAGAACAGATACGCAGTATTTT. Translation gives CASRTGGARTDTQYF.